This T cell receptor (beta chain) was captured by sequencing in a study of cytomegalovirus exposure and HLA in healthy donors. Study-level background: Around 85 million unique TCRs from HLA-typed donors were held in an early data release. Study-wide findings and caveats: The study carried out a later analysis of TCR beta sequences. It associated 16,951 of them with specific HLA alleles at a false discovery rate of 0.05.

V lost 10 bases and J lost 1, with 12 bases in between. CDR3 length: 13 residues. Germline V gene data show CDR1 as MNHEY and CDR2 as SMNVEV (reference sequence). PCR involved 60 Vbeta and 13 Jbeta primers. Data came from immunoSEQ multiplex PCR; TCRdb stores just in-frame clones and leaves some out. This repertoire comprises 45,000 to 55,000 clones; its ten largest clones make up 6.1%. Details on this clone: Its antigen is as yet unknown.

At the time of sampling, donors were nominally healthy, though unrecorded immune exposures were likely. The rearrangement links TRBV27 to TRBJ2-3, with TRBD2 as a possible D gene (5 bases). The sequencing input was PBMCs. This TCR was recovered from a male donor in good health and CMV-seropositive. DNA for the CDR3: TGTGCCACCCGGGGTCTCGGCACAGATACGCAGTATTTT. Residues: CATRGLGTDTQYF.